These T cell receptor beta chains were read from a single sample in a study of TIL therapy for anti-PD-1-resistant metastatic lung cancer. The method was immunoSEQ multiplex PCR; TCRdb's version includes in-frame clones alone and lacks a portion of them. Of about 19,000 clones in the sample, almost 80% are singletons; the top ten hold 7.4%. Sequencing was performed on blood, taken at baseline. These receptors were taken from a person aged 25 to 80 with non-small cell lung cancer. CDR3s leave out the opening cysteine and the closing phenylalanine or tryptophan. The D gene is left open where the match is weak.

TRBV6-2/TRBV6-3	TRBJ2-7	TRBD2	ASSLAGIYEQY
TRBV9	TRBJ1-4	TRBD1	ASSPTGAQGEKLF
TRBV24-1	TRBJ2-5	TRBD2	ATSEGLAGAGLETQY
TRBV19	TRBJ1-1	NA	ASSPLRGGNTEAF
TRBV7-2	TRBJ2-7	TRBD2	ASTRTSGGPYEQY
TRBV11-2	TRBJ2-5	NA	ASSLGWGQETQY
TRBV6-6	TRBJ2-7	NA	ASSYSTGEQY
TRBV4-2	TRBJ2-3	TRBD2	ASSQGGTSGYTDTQY
TRBV19	TRBJ1-5	NA	ASSIRVPPLQNQPQH
TRBV28	TRBJ1-1	NA	ASSLGWDENTEAF
TRBV7-2	TRBJ1-6	NA	ASSLTTRGNSPLH
TRBV6-2/TRBV6-3	TRBJ1-5	TRBD1	ASSTYRGQKWRPQH
TRBV5-5	TRBJ1-2	NA	ASSLGGPLKSYGYT